This TCR beta chain is from a study of cytomegalovirus exposure and HLA in healthy donors (dated by TCRdb to about 2017). For the study in its entirety: According to an earlier analysis of several hundred of the donors, 200 million or so T cells yielded roughly 110 million unique TCR beta sequences and more than 250 Gb of sequence data. The study combined high-throughput TCR immunosequencing, statistical association of individual TCRs with disease status, and machine learning to predict cytomegalovirus infection status. The study used immunosequencing to profile the T cell repertoires of 666 subjects and linked those repertoires to cytomegalovirus serostatus. Donor age, sex, ethnicity and CMV serostatus were collected together with the repertoire data. Roughly five DR-DQ haplotypes were handled as single units for association and clustering, since linkage in the cohort was strong. In the later analysis, no new phenotypic data were used to find candidate immune exposures; instead, reliance was placed on TCR beta sequences and their occurrence across donors. A separate validation cohort of 90 to 150 different subjects was used in addition to the 666-subject first cohort. To study patterns of TCR occurrence, a later analysis re-analyzed previously published TCR beta repertoires from more than 550 donors and added high-resolution HLA genotyping. The study aimed to test whether signatures of past pathogen exposure could be identified by cataloging public T cell receptors. In a later genetic analysis, genome-wide SNP genotypes for about 60% of the 666 donors were used, and that subset was treated as a discovery cohort. An earlier analysis of 450 to 750 of the donors used high-throughput TCR beta sequencing to judge whether each TCR beta V gene segment behaved as functional or pseudogenic. All discovery cohort repertoires had been generated using a single sequencing platform. Approximately 310 gigabases of sequencing data and tens of millions of unique TCR sequences were included in an early release covering 550 to 800 HLA-typed donors. Among the approximately 400 genotyped donors, approximately 81% belonged to the genetic ancestry cluster associated with self-reported Caucasian donors. Both class I and class II loci were covered by HLA typing, at four-digit resolution. The number of typed donors differed by locus: roughly 620-640 for A, B, C, DRB1 and DQB1; 500 to 550 for DQA1; 600 to 610 for DPA1; and around 450 for DPB1. Across 300 to 500 genotyped donors of the cohort, an average of 235,054 unique TCR beta nucleotide sequences per donor were sequenced, and around 19% of those sequences were non-productive.

Beyond this particular receptor, the publication reports: A later genetic analysis reported fewer N-insertions in productive TCRs among donors in an Asian-associated ancestry cluster than the roughly 620-donor mean. A later genetic analysis associated a missense DCLRE1C variant with V-gene and J-gene trimming of TCR beta chains, and an independent cohort replicated the association. This cohort had only TCR beta chains sequenced, and the lack of alpha or paired-chain data limited which features could be detected. A further reported finding was that TCR beta sequences accurately predicted the HLA-A and HLA-B alleles for most subjects in the first cohort. Because the 87-base-pair reads could not distinguish some IMGT-functional V segments, including TRBV6-2 and TRBV6-3, those segments were excluded. A later analysis found that most CMV-associated TCR beta chains appeared HLA-restricted, with HLA associations seemingly driven largely by CMV exposure. The study listed 150 to 200 TCR beta chains as associated with cytomegalovirus. The authors suggested that the approach could potentially be generalized to other disease states and immunological phenotypes. Immune exposure information for the cohort was limited to CMV serostatus. In a later analysis, the rate of TCR association differed among HLA loci, with DRB1 alleles having the most associated TCRs and HLA-C alleles having the fewest. A later analysis reported that several top co-occurrence clusters appeared linked to parvovirus B19, influenza, CMV and Epstein-Barr virus. In an earlier analysis of approximately 590 of the donors, most TCR beta V segments appeared in productive rearrangements about 87% or about 30% of the time, broadly matching IMGT annotations. While some public TCRs were present in many individuals, most TCR sequences turned up only very rarely across donors. Correlated functional status among segregating V segments might reflect linkage disequilibrium, but an unknown experimental factor could not be ruled out. A later analysis found that HLA-associated TCR beta chains were more clonally expanded and had lower generation probabilities than equally common non-associated chains. When HLA alleles, especially DR and DQ, strongly co-occurred, TCR associations were difficult to assign to individual alleles. Roughly uniform sequencing depth across donors was assumed in presence/absence analyses, although this assumption may not hold. A few of the identified cytomegalovirus-associated TCR beta chains were confirmed in vitro to be specific for cytomegalovirus antigens. The classifier was reported to diagnose cytomegalovirus status with high specificity and sensitivity in both the original and validation cohorts. At a false discovery rate of 0.05, a later analysis linked fewer than 20,000 TCR beta sequences to specific HLA alleles. Because counts were too low, approximately 18 rarely observed V segments, including chromosome 9 orphons, were excluded from the earlier analysis of a few hundred of the donors. HLA typing was unavailable for some donors at each locus, so association tests used only the typed subset. A cluster of highly shared sequence variants was judged likely to represent a technical artifact of the sequencing pipeline.

The trim is 0 bases for V and 2 bases for J, with a gap of 11 bases between the germline ends. The CDR3 has 15 amino acids, counting the end cysteine and phenylalanine. The sequence is cut down to CDR3 DNA, 45 bases in frame from base 1. CDR1 and CDR2 are read off the germline V gene as LGHNA and YNFKEQ. In total, approximately 690 healthy bone marrow donors made up the cohort. All cohort members were sampled while nominally healthy, although unrecorded immune exposures were likely present. The donor was CMV seronegative and belonged to the group of 352 seronegative cohort members. Each donor provided a peripheral blood sample, and peripheral blood mononuclear cells were used for TCR beta sequencing. Genomic DNA was extracted from the blood cell samples with the Qiagen DNeasy Blood Extraction Kit. This clone was seen a handful of times. Its antigen is unknown. One base away there is no much larger clone; base qualities are not given.

Receptor libraries were prepared by the immunoSEQ multiplex PCR assay. For the multiplex PCR, a mixture combining 60 forward primers for TCR Vbeta segments and 13 reverse primers for TCR Jbeta segments was used. Amplification of the CDR3 region of rearranged TCR beta genes was performed with a multiplex PCR assay on genomic DNA. Amplified TCR beta libraries were sequenced as 87-base-pair reads on the Illumina HiSeq System. Turning to the authors' computational methods: Across the roughly 600 repertoires, a later analysis counted tens of millions of unique TCR beta chains, roughly 11 million of which were shared by at least two donors. Raw reads were error-corrected and collapsed into unique sequences by a nearest-neighbor algorithm in which closely related sequences were merged to remove PCR and sequencing errors. To assign V, D and J gene segments, CDR3 sequences were aligned to IMGT reference sequences. For a sequence to be retained, a match of at least six nucleotides to both a V gene segment and a J gene segment was required. A rearrangement was called productive if the CDR3 had no stop codons and remained in frame with V and J, and every other rearrangement was called non-productive. CDR3 was defined according to IMGT convention as the region running from the second conserved V-encoded cysteine to the conserved J-encoded phenylalanine. In an earlier analysis of 500 to 650 of the donors, sequences lacking an unambiguous match to a single V gene segment were excluded. An earlier analysis of under 750 of the donors called V segments functional above 56.7% productive rearrangements and segregating when the between-donor standard deviation exceeded 5%. To diagnose cytomegalovirus status from the catalog of TCR beta chain sequences, a statistical classification framework was built. In a later analysis, TCR nucleotide sequences were compared against IMGT/GENE-DB human TR gene sequences so that V and J genes could be assigned. Using the TCRdist pipeline, a later analysis assigned CDR3 sequences along with most-parsimonious VDJ recombination scenarios. In a later analysis, each TCR beta chain was defined by its CDR3 amino acid sequence together with its V-gene family, and reads lacking a unique V-gene family were excluded. To address suspected cross-contamination and a sequencing artifact, a later analysis removed roughly 580 highly shared, low-generation-probability nucleotide sequences. A later analysis calculated a clonal expansion index for each public chain from normalized within-repertoire ranks of inferred template counts. In a later analysis, generation probabilities were computed using a VDJ recombination model fitted to out-of-frame rearrangements, and the results were checked against IGoR. A later analysis scored TCR-TCR, TCR-HLA and TCR-CMV co-occurrence with hypergeometric tests, applying a repertoire-size bias correction to TCR pairs. To estimate false discovery rates, a later analysis permuted the HLA or CMV assignments 20 times. In a later analysis, co-occurring TCRs were grouped using DBSCAN, with TCRdist sequence similarity added in when clustering inside HLA-allele-positive subsets. Repertoires with fewer than 30,000 or more than 120,000 public chains, plus five repertoires with anomalous nucleotide sharing, were excluded from co-occurrence clustering. The table comes from immuneACCESS by way of TCRdb, which keeps in-frame sequences with V and J called. Part of the clones is missing from these tables; in studies checked, under half for an unresolved V gene and the rest for unknown reasons. Clonal size and the V and J genes are those of that table, whereas D and trimming came from the DNA. The sample profile shows roughly 200,000 clones; 85% to 90% of them were found once. The ten top clones hold 1% to 1.5% of the sample.

The rearranged segments are TRBV4-2 and TRBJ2-7; a tentative D call is TRBD1 (5 bases match). This TCR was sampled from a man aged 30 to 45 in good health and CMV-seronegative. The sample was PBMCs. The CDR3 amino acid sequence is: CASSQEGKGAYEQYF. The sequence in DNA is TGTGCCAGCAGCCAAGAAGGTAAAGGGGCCTACGAGCAGTACTTC.